This TCR beta chain was obtained from a study of OX40 agonist ivuxolimab in advanced cancers. Sequencing used immunoSEQ multiplex PCR; TCRdb keeps in-frame clones, though not all of them. The profile shows fewer than 100,000 clones, 87% of them singletons. The receptor was isolated from an adult with an advanced solid tumor such as melanoma, head and neck, liver or kidney cancer. The material was CD4+ or CD8+ T cells sorted from blood, obtained in a trial of the OX40 agonist ivuxolimab.

The CDR3: CASSLDRTGLNSPLHF. The DNA for the CDR3 is TGTGCCAGCAGCTTAGACCGGACAGGGCTTAATTCACCCCTCCACTTT. V and J are TRBV7-6 and TRBJ1-6; 8 bases match TRBD1. The germline V gene has CDR1 SGHVS and CDR2 FNYEAQ. V was clipped by 1 base and J by 6 bases; unmatched bases: 5. The CDR3 consists of 16 residues. The full variable domain, in which reference TRBV7-6 and TRBJ1-6 provide the parts outside the CDR3, is GAGVSQSPRYKVTKRGQDVALRCDPISGHVSLYWYRQALGQGPEFLTYFNYEAQQDKSGLPNDRFSAERPEGSISTLTIQRTEQRDSAMYRCASSLDRTGLNSPLHFGNGTRLTVT.